What follows is one T cell receptor (beta chain) and its context. The sample contains more than one DNA sequence encoding this CDR3. The method was immunoSEQ multiplex PCR; TCRdb's version includes in-frame clones alone and lacks a portion of them. The sample has 150,000 or so clones; over 75% are singletons. This record comes from a study of blood T cell repertoires in COVID-19. As for the study in general: PBMCs, B-cell-depleted T cells, or T cells provided the cDNA or gDNA that made up the material.

CDR1 is LNHDA and CDR2 is SQIVND in the germline V gene (reference sequence). The CDR3 contains 15 residues. Trimming left V 3 bases short and J 1 base short, with 10 bases between. The gene calls are TRBV19 and TRBJ1-5; the D gene is possibly TRBD1 (6 bases). Source material: PBMCs or T cells enriched from blood (not recorded which). The receptor comes from a woman in her thirties with acute COVID-19. Written as DNA, the CDR3 is TGTGCCAGTAGTATCGGTACAGGGAGCAATCAGCCCCAGCATTTT. It yields the protein CASSIGTGSNQPQHF.